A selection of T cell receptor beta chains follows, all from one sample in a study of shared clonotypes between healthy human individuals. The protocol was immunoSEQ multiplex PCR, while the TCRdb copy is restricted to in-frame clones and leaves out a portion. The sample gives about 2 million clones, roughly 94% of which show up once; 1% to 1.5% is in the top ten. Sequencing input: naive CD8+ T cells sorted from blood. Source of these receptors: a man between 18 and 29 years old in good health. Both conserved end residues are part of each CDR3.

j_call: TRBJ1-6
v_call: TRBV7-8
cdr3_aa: CASSSTGPYNSPLHF

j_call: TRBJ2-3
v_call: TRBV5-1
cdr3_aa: CASSLGYREDTQYF

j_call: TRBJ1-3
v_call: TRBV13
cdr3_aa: CASTLGRNSGNTIYF

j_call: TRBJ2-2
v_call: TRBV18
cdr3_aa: CASSLPVHTTEELFF

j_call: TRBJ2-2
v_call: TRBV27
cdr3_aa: CASSFVAGANTGELFF

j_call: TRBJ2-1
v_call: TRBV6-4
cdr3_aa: CASSERGYNEQFF

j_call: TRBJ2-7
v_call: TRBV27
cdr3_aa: CASSYSGASYEQYF

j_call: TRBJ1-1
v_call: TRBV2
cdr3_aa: CASSLGGGTEAFF

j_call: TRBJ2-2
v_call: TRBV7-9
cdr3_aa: CASGLYGRSKNTGELFF

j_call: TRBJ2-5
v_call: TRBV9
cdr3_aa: CASSVGLAPEGQYF

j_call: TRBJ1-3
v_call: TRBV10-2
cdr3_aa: CASSEASSSGNTIYF

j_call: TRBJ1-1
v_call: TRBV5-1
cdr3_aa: CASSPGPNLNTEAFF

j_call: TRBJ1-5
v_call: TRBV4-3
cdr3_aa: CASSQDSGGGQPQHF

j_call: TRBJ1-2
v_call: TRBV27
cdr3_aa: CASSLSGFRDYGYTF

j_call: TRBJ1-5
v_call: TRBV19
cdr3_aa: CASSIREYNQPQHF

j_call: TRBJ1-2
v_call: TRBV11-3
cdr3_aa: CASSPGTGGFGYTF

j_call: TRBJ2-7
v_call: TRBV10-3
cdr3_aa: CAISESPGTYEQYF

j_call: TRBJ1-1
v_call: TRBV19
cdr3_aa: CASSADIPWAFF